This TCR beta chain was captured by sequencing in a study of breast tumors, draining lymph nodes, adjacent tissues. Study observations and caveats: Tumor repertoires ranked between lymph nodes and nontumor tissue in diversity, with V and J gene preferences. Tumor T cell lymph node origin was a supported hypothesis, not proven. The data were judged consistent with most tumor T cells coming from lymph node and expanding in tumor.

This clonotype was found many times. Its antigen is not known. Breast cancer patients provided tissue from their axillary draining lymph nodes. TCRdb called the multiplex PCR reads again in MiXCR, with one record for every CDR3 protein. The sample has some 150,000 distinct CDR3 sequences, around 24% seen once; the top ten hold roughly 2.7%. J was trimmed by 4 bases and V by 6 bases; bases with no gene match: 15. CDR1 KGHSH and CDR2 LQKENI come from the germline V gene. The CDR3 has 16 residues. Sample: axillary lymph node tissue. This TCR came from a female donor with breast cancer. Some clones in this sample may be carry-over from other donors' samples. The genes are TRBV18 and TRBJ2-7, with 7 bases fitting TRBD1. DNA for the CDR3: TGTGCCAGCTCCCCAGTGGACAGGCCCATTGGGTACGAGCAGTACTTC. Protein product: CASSPVDRPIGYEQYF. Combining the CDR3 with reference TRBV18 and TRBJ2-7 gives the whole variable domain NAGVMQNPRHLVRRRGQEARLRCSPMKGHSHVYWYRQLPEEGLKFMVYLQKENIIDESGMPKERFSAEFPKEGPSILRIQQVVRGDSAAYFCASSPVDRPIGYEQYFGPGTRLTVT.